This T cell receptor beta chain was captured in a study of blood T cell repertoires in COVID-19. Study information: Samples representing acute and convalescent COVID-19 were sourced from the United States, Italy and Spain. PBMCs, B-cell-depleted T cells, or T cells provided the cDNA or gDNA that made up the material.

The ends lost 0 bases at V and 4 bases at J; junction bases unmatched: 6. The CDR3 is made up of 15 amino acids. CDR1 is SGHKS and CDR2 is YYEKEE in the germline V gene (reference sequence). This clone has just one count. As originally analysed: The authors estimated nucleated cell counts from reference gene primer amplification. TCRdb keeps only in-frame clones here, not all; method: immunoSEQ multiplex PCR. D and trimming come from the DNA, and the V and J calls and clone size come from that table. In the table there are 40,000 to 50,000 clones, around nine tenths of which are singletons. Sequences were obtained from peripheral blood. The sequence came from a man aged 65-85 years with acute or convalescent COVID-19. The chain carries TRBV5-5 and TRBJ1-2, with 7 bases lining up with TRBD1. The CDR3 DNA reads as TGTGCCAGCAGCTTGGAGGGGGCCTTGCCCTATGGCTACACCTTC. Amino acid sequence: CASSLEGALPYGYTF.